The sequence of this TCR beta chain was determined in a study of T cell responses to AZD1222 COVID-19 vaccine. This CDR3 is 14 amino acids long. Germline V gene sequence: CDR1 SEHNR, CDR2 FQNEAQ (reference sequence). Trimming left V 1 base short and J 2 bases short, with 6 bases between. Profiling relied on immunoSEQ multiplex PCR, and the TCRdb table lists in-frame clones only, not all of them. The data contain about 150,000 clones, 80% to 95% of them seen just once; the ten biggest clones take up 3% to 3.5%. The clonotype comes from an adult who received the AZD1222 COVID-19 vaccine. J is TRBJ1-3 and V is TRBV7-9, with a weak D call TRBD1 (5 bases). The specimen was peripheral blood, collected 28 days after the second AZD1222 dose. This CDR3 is CASSLEGPGNTIYF. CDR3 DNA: TGTGCCAGCAGCTTAGAGGGGCCTGGAAACACCATATATTTT.